These 32 T cell receptor beta chains were sequenced from one sample in a study of shared clonotypes between healthy human individuals. The repertoire was sequenced with immunoSEQ multiplex PCR; TCRdb's copy has only in-frame clones and lacks some. The table lists some 580,000 clones, around 97% of them singletons. Sequenced sample: naive CD4+ T cells sorted from blood. Subset specified: CD45RA+ positively selected. These receptor sequences come from a woman in her 30s in good health.

The chain recombines TRBV4-1 with TRBJ2-5; 9 nucleotides line up with TRBD1. J lost 6 bases, V lost 4 bases, and 12 bases had no gene match. The CDR3 runs 16 residues. Germline V gives CDR1 MGHRA, CDR2 YSYEKL. DNA for the CDR3: TGCGCCAGCAGCCTCCCCGGGACAGGGCGTGGAAAGACCCAGTACTTC. Residues: CASSLPGTGRGKTQYF.

This clone has a single count. This chain uses TRBV5-1 with TRBJ1-2, with TRBD1 matching 9 bases. V was pared by 6 bases and J by 2 bases, with 8 bases of the junction left unmatched. This CDR3 is 15 amino acids long. Germline CDR1 SGHRS, CDR2 YFSETQ. CDR3 bases: TGCGCCAGCAAAATGGACGGACAGGGGAACTATGGCTACACCTTC. Translated, it gives CASKMDGQGNYGYTF.

Note on this clone: This CDR3 is also generated by other DNA sequences in the sample. The genes are TRBV7-9 and TRBJ2-1; D uncertain. Germline CDR1 is SEHNR and CDR2 is FQNEAQ (reference sequence). The CDR3 totals 13 residues. V dropped 3 bases and J dropped 3 bases, with 6 bases sitting between them. CDR3 nucleotides: TGTGCCAGCAGCTTGGCGGTCTACAATGAGCAGTTCTTC. It codes for CASSLAVYNEQFF.

The chain has TRBV28 and TRBJ1-1, with D possibly being TRBD1 (6 bases). Germline CDR1 is MDHEN and CDR2 is SYDVKM. Trimming stripped 5 bases from V and 3 bases from J, with 16 bases between. The CDR3 consists of 15 residues. The CDR3 nucleotides read TGTGCCAGCAGTCTCCCAGGGGCCGGGGACACTGAAGCTTTCTTT. Protein product: CASSLPGAGDTEAFF.

The chain recombines TRBV28 with TRBJ1-4, with D uncertain. The CDR3 loop spans 15 amino acids. V was clipped by 8 bases and J by 10 bases, with 23 bases between them. Germline-derived CDR1 and CDR2 are MDHEN and SYDVKM. The CDR3 is CASDRGSDREGKLFF. CDR3 bases: TGTGCCAGCGATCGAGGGTCCGATCGGGAAGGAAAACTGTTTTTT.

The chain employs TRBV7-7 and TRBJ2-5, with D uncertain. V lost 5 bases to trimming and J lost 4 bases, with 8 bases between them. CDR1 is SSHAT, CDR2 FNYEAQ, per germline (reference sequence). CDR3 size: 12 residues. The CDR3, as DNA: TGTGCCAGCAGCCCACCCGGAGAGACCCAGTACTTC. Amino acids: CASSPPGETQYF.

This chain joins TRBV27 and TRBJ1-1, with D possibly matching TRBD1 (5 bases). V was trimmed by 3 bases and J by 3 bases, leaving 14 bases between them. CDR1 and CDR2 from the germline V gene are MNHEY and SMNVEV (reference sequence). There are 15 residues in the CDR3. The CDR3 loop reads CASSFGTTGDTEAFF. The DNA for the CDR3 is TGTGCCAGCAGTTTCGGGACGACCGGGGACACTGAAGCTTTCTTT.

The V gene is TRBV5-1, the J gene TRBJ2-2, with D perhaps matching TRBD2 (5 bases). The CDR3 contains 17 residues. Germline V CDR1 and CDR2: SGHRS, YFSETQ. With 2 bases removed from V and 5 bases from J, the gap between germline ends came to 19 bases. Here the CDR3 DNA reads TGCGCCAGCAGCTTAACAATAATAGCCGGGGAGACCGGGGAGCTGTTTTTT. Translating it yields CASSLTIIAGETGELFF.

The genes are TRBV27 and TRBJ2-7; a possible D gene is TRBD1 (6 bases). CDR1 is MNHEY and CDR2 is SMNVEV in the germline V gene (reference sequence). The CDR3 has 14 amino acids. Trimming pared 5 bases from V and 3 bases from J, leaving 14 bases between. The CDR3 spells CASSPHGQLYEQYF. The DNA of the CDR3 is TGTGCCAGCAGTCCCCACGGACAGCTCTACGAGCAGTACTTC.

This sequence joins TRBV7-9 and TRBJ1-5; tentative D call: TRBD1 (6 bases). The CDR3 consists of 14 residues. Trimming took off 3 bases at V and 3 bases at J, with 9 bases between the two ends. The germline V gene encodes CDR1 SEHNR and CDR2 FQNEAQ (reference sequence). The CDR3 sequence: CASSFDRYNQPQHF. The CDR3 coding sequence is TGTGCCAGCAGCTTCGACAGGTACAATCAGCCCCAGCATTTT.

J is TRBJ2-5 and V is TRBV6-1; 7 bases are a match to TRBD1. Trimming removed 5 bases from V and 2 bases from J; junction bases left unmatched: 2. Germline V gives CDR1 MNHNS, CDR2 SASEGT. The CDR3 sequence is 13 residues long. The CDR3 DNA is TGTGCCAGCAGTCGACAGGGACAAGAGACCCAGTACTTC. Its protein product is CASSRQGQETQYF.

The chain joins TRBV6-5 to TRBJ2-3; D perhaps matches TRBD2 (5 bases). Per germline, CDR1 MNHEY and CDR2 SVGAGI. The CDR3 totals 16 residues. The germline V and J ends were trimmed by 4 bases and 0 bases, with 14 bases remaining between them. CDR3 DNA: TGTGCCAGCAGTTCCGGGTTAGCGACTAGCACAGATACGCAGTATTTT. Amino acid sequence: CASSSGLATSTDTQYF.

The chain employs TRBV5-4 and TRBJ1-2, with 7 bases matching TRBD1. Germline loops: CDR1 SGHNT, CDR2 YYREEE (reference sequence). V was clipped by 5 bases and J by 7 bases; unmatched bases: 11. This CDR3 region has 14 residues. CDR3 in amino acids: CASRRVGGYGGYTF. In DNA form, the CDR3 reads TGTGCCAGCAGGCGGGTAGGGGGCTATGGTGGCTACACCTTC.

This clone is a singleton in its sample. Within the sample, other DNA sequences also encode this same CDR3. The chain employs TRBV18 and TRBJ2-3; D is unclear. CDR3 size: 12 residues. The germline V gene has CDR1 KGHSH and CDR2 LQKENI. V dropped 3 bases and J dropped 0 bases, with 1 base sitting between them. As DNA, the CDR3 is TGTGCCAGCTCACCCAGCACAGATACGCAGTATTTT. Amino acid sequence: CASSPSTDTQYF.

The chain carries TRBV7-3 and TRBJ1-2, with D perhaps TRBD1 (5 bases). Trimming took off 0 bases at V and 8 bases at J, with 10 bases between the two ends. The CDR3 is made up of 13 amino acids. In germline, CDR1 is SGHTA, CDR2 FQGTGA. CDR3 nucleotide sequence: TGTGCCAGCAGCTTAACCCGAGGGGACGGCTACACCTTC. It translates to CASSLTRGDGYTF.

The chain uses TRBV6-5 and TRBJ2-7; no clear D gene. Germline V lookup: CDR1 MNHEY, CDR2 SVGAGI. The CDR3 has 15 amino acids. Trimming took off 5 bases at V and 1 base at J, with 15 bases between the two ends. This chain's CDR3 is CASSTRDLVSYEQYF. CDR3 nucleotides: TGTGCCAGCAGTACAAGGGATTTGGTTTCCTACGAGCAGTACTTC.

This chain links TRBV6-1 with TRBJ2-5; a weak D match, TRBD1 (6 bases). This CDR3 has 11 amino acids. In germline, CDR1 is MNHNS, CDR2 SASEGT. V was cut by 7 bases and J by 7 bases, with 10 bases left in between. The CDR3 is CASNRDGTQYF. The DNA for the CDR3 is TGTGCCAGCAACAGGGATGGGACCCAGTACTTC.

This chain links TRBV4-1 with TRBJ2-5; TRBD1 matches 7 bases. The CDR3 is made up of 13 amino acids. The V segment lost 3 bases and the J segment 5 bases; nucleotides outside the gene matches: 3. Per the germline V gene, CDR1 is MGHRA and CDR2 is YSYEKL. CDR3 in DNA: TGCGCCAGCAGCCAGACAGGGTGGGAGACCCAGTACTTC. Its translation: CASSQTGWETQYF.

The genes are TRBV28 and TRBJ2-5; TRBD1 matches at 8 bases. TRBJ2-7 explains the end of the DNA better; the J call may be wrong. Per germline, CDR1 MDHEN and CDR2 SYDVKM. The CDR3 spans 15 residues. The CDR3 nucleotides read TGTGCCAGCAGTTTTCGGACAGGGCCTCCCTACGAGCAGTACTTC. This sequence encodes CASSFRTGPPYEQYF.

The chain carries TRBV27 and TRBJ1-1, with 8 bases lining up with TRBD1. Germline V CDR1 and CDR2: MNHEY, SMNVEV (reference sequence). The CDR3 sequence is 14 residues long. The trim removed 4 bases at V and 5 bases at J, leaving 6 bases unmatched. This CDR3 reads CASSSTGVYTEAFF. The CDR3 region has the DNA TGTGCCAGCAGTTCGACAGGGGTATATACTGAAGCTTTCTTT.

The V gene is TRBV11-3, the J gene TRBJ2-3; D is uncertain. The germline V and J ends were trimmed by 4 bases and 0 bases, with 11 bases remaining between them. Germline V gene lookup returns CDR1 SGHNT and CDR2 YENEEA. The CDR3 spans 15 residues. CDR3 in amino acids: CASSSSGSSTDTQYF. The DNA of the CDR3 is TGTGCCAGCAGCTCCTCCGGGTCAAGCACAGATACGCAGTATTTT.

The chain has TRBV7-2 and TRBJ1-2, with 9 bases identical to TRBD1. The CDR3 has 14 amino acids. Germline assignment: CDR1 SGHTA and CDR2 FQGNSA. V shed 1 base and J 8 bases; nucleotides not matched to a gene: 5. Written as DNA, the CDR3 is TGTGCCAGCAGCTTAGGGGGACAGGGCTTCGGCTACACCTTC. Translated: CASSLGGQGFGYTF.

V and J are TRBV29-1 and TRBJ2-1; 8 bases align to TRBD1. The CDR3 runs 13 residues. Trimming cost V 8 bases and J 4 bases; bases outside gene matches: 7. Germline V CDR1 and CDR2: SQVTM, ANQGSEA. The CDR3 here is CSSRGTGYNEQFF. CDR3 sequence (DNA): TGCAGCTCCCGAGGGACAGGATACAATGAGCAGTTCTTC.

V is TRBV18 and J is TRBJ2-1; 9 nucleotides line up with TRBD1. From germline, CDR1 is KGHSH and CDR2 LQKENI. V trimming: 4 bases; J trimming: 4 bases; junction bases outside the gene matches: 5. The CDR3 is 15 residues long. In nucleotides, the CDR3 is TGTGCCAGCTCACAAAGGACAGGGGCTTACAATGAGCAGTTCTTC. As protein: CASSQRTGAYNEQFF.

The gene calls are TRBV5-6 and TRBJ2-7, with 9 bases matching TRBD1. There are 15 residues in the CDR3. V lost 1 base, J lost 2 bases, and 4 bases stayed unmatched. Germline lookup yields CDR1 SGHDT and CDR2 YYEEEE. Here the CDR3 reads CASSLWDRDTYEQYF. CDR3 nucleotide sequence: TGTGCCAGCAGCTTGTGGGACAGGGATACCTACGAGCAGTACTTC.

This clone appeared once. The chain recombines TRBV6-5 with TRBJ2-6; no definite D call. Per the germline V gene, CDR1 is MNHEY and CDR2 is SVGAGI. The CDR3 runs 14 residues. Deletions cut 2 bases from V and 1 base from J, with 3 bases between. The CDR3 loop is CASSYTSGANVLTF. The CDR3 DNA sequence: TGTGCCAGCAGTTACACTTCTGGGGCCAACGTCCTGACTTTC.

This chain joins TRBV28 and TRBJ2-5; 9 nucleotides match TRBD1. The CDR3 has 17 residues. Germline CDR1 reads MDHEN; CDR2 reads SYDVKM. J lost 4 bases, V lost 7 bases, and 16 bases had no gene match. The CDR3 reads CASISAWYRGRRETQYF. The DNA for the CDR3 is TGTGCCAGCATATCCGCTTGGTACAGGGGGCGGCGAGAGACCCAGTACTTC.

V gene TRBV29-1 combines with J gene TRBJ2-3; D is unclear. From germline, CDR1 is SQVTM and CDR2 ANQGSEA. V gave up 1 base and J gave up 4 bases, with 12 bases separating them. The CDR3 length is 14 residues. The DNA of the CDR3 is TGCAGCGTTGAAGTAGAGAGGTGGGCAGATACGCAGTATTTT. Protein: CSVEVERWADTQYF.

The chain joins TRBV19 to TRBJ2-5, with 13 positions matching TRBD2. CDR3 length: 15 residues. The V and J ends lost 9 bases and 4 bases, in that order; junction bases with no gene match: 8. The V gene's germline CDR1 is LNHDA and CDR2 SQIVND (reference sequence). CDR3 DNA sequence: TGTGCCAGCAGCCCGGGACTAGCGGGAATAGAGACCCAGTACTTC. Amino acids: CASSPGLAGIETQYF.

For this clone: Other DNA sequences in this sample translate to the same CDR3. The chain carries TRBV5-1 and TRBJ2-1; 9 bases are a match to TRBD2. CDR1 and CDR2 from the germline V gene are SGHRS and YFSETQ. This CDR3 has 15 residues. V gave up 3 bases and J gave up 2 bases; unmatched junction bases: 3. CDR3 sequence (DNA): TGCGCCAGCAGCTCGGGACTAGCCGCCTACAATGAGCAGTTCTTC. It codes for CASSSGLAAYNEQFF.

This CDR3 reads CASSQGGIYGYTF. In nucleotides, the CDR3 is TGTGCCAGCAGCCAAGGGGGTATCTATGGCTACACCTTC. This chain uses TRBV14 with TRBJ1-2; unclear D gene. Germline V lookup: CDR1 SGHDN, CDR2 FVKESK. V dropped 1 base and J dropped 4 bases, with 7 bases sitting between them. The CDR3 sequence is 13 residues long.

V and J are TRBV2 and TRBJ1-1, with 8 bases aligning to TRBD1. Per germline, CDR1 SNHLY and CDR2 FYNNEI. V lost 8 bases to trimming and J lost 5 bases; unmatched junction nucleotides: 1. CDR3 size: 11 residues. The CDR3 DNA sequence: TGTGCCAGCGGGACAGGAACTGAAGCTTTCTTT. Translated: CASGTGTEAFF.